Sequencing of this TCR beta chain was carried out in a study of CD8+CD57+ T cells in acquired aplastic anemia (dated by TCRdb to the late 2010s). At the level of the whole study: DNA extracted from sorted CD4+ and CD8+ cells had a mean of around 3.3 ug, with a range of 0.2 to 27.4 ug. CD8+CD57+ expansion was defined as a frequency above the mean frequency observed in healthy subjects. The paper's findings and limits, for the study overall: Between patients and healthy controls, no significant difference in CD8+ Simpson's diversity was found (P=0.060). Twenty-nine CD8+ CDR3 sequences were found in both patients and controls but appeared to be highly expressed in patients and within the immunodominant clones of the patients.

Looking up the germline V gene yields CDR1 SNHLY and CDR2 FYNNEI. The CDR3 goes from the cysteine to the phenylalanine over 11 residues. The DNA shown is the 33-base CDR3, in frame from base 1. Trimming removed 6 bases from V and 9 bases from J; the gene matches leave 4 bases unexplained. Genomic DNA was used as template for profiling of TCR beta VDJ combinations and CDR3 sequences. An Illumina HiSeq 2000 was the platform used for TCR repertoire sequencing. Per the authors' processing: TRBV/TRBJ rearrangement plots, CDR3 size and DJ length profiles, and Simpson's diversity index were used to assess repertoires. Whichever DNA sequence was most abundant in the deep sequencing data was defined as the immunodominant clone. CDR3 amino acid sequences were checked for sharing across subjects and were also compared against the VDJdb database and published repertoires. The public reads were run again by TCRdb, first through fastp at Q25 and then through MiXCR, and only productive beta chains were kept. Identical CDR3 proteins give one entry, which carries the most common genes and DNA. The V and J calls follow TCRdb's processing rather than the paper's. This sample has approximately 95,000 distinct CDR3 sequences in its table, and around 70% of those were observed once. The ten largest clones add up to 50% to 70% of the sample.

Regarding this clonotype: Its antigen specificity is not known. No clone much larger than this one lies a single base away; base qualities are absent.

Patients chosen for sequencing had shown expansion of CD8+CD57+ cells by flow cytometry. Severe acquired aplastic anemia was diagnosed in all patients according to International Study of Aplastic Anemia and Agranulocytosis and Camitta criteria. Patients had received no therapy at the time of blood sampling. The study deep-sequenced TCR repertoires of sorted CD4+ and CD8+ blood T cells from severe aplastic anemia patients and healthy subjects. In the USA, patient enrollment took place under clinicaltrials.gov protocols 00001620, 01623167, 00001397, 00071045, 00081523 and 00961064. Ficoll-Paque density gradient centrifugation was used to isolate peripheral blood mononuclear cells. Before DNA extraction, CD4+ and CD8+ T cells were sorted by FACS or by magnetic beads.

The receptor chain draws on TRBV2 and TRBJ1-2, with 7 central nucleotides matching TRBD1. The clonotype was recovered from a human donor with aplastic anemia. Sequencing was done on a sample of sorted CD4+, CD8+, or CD8+CD57+ T cells (not recorded which) from PBMCs. The CDR3 protein: CASSYRGSYTF. Read as DNA, the sequence is TGTGCCAGCAGCTACAGGGGAAGCTACACCTTC. With the portions outside the CDR3 filled from the reference TRBV2 and TRBJ1-2 genes, the complete variable region becomes EPEVTQTPSHQVTQMGQEVILRCVPISNHLYFYWYRQILGQKVEFLVSFYNNEISEKSEIFDDQFSVERPDGSNFTLKIRSTKLEDSAMYFCASSYRGSYTFGSGTRLTVV.